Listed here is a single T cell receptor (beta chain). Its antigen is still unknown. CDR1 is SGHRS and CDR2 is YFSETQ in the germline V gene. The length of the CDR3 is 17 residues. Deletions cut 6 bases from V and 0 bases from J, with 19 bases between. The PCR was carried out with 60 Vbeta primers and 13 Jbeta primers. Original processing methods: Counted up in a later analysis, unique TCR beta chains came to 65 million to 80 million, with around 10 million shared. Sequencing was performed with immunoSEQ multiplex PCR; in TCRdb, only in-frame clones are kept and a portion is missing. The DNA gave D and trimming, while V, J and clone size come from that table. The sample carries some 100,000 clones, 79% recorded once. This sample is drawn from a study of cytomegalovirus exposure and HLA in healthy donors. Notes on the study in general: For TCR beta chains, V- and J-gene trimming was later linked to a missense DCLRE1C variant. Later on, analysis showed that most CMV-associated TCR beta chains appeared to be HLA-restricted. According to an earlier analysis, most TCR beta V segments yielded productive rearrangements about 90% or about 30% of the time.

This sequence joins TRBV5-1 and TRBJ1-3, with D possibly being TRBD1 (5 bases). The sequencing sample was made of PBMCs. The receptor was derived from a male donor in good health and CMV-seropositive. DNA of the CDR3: TGCGCCAGCACTCCCCTCGGACAAGGCAACTCTGGAAACACCATATATTTT. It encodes CASTPLGQGNSGNTIYF.